Reported below is one T cell receptor beta chain. Its cognate antigen is unknown. With a much larger clone just one base away, this may be a read error. The data stem from a study of T cell repertoires in cytomegalovirus infection. Study-level information: Through public TCR beta signatures, both CMV infection and matching HLA type were indicated.

The CDR3 has 14 residues. Per germline, CDR1 PRHDT and CDR2 FYEKMQ (reference sequence). General study findings and limits: HLA-C-restricted CMV clonotypes gave the most frequent clonotype in two of eight donors. Pooled public TCR beta family frequency picked out CMV carriers with the relevant HLA.

TCRdb ran MiXCR on the reads and lists one entry per CDR3 protein. The sample yields hundreds of thousands of distinct CDR3 sequences, roughly 9.3% seen once. The chain links TRBV13 to TRBJ2-7, with 8 bases fitting TRBD1. What was sequenced was PBMCs. This receptor was identified in a human donor in good health (CMV status not recorded). Some clones in this sample may be carry-over from other donors' samples. CDR3 sequence reads: CPSSFRQGRYEQYF. In DNA, the CDR3 is TGTCCCAGCAGCTTCCGACAGGGGCGCTACGAGCAGTACTTC.